This TCR beta chain was sequenced in a study of blood T cell repertoires in COVID-19. J gave up 5 bases and V 8 bases, and 28 bases lay outside the gene matches. The germline V gene encodes CDR1 MDHEN and CDR2 SYDVKM. The CDR3 has 21 residues. Libraries were prepared by immunoSEQ multiplex PCR; TCRdb keeps only in-frame clonotypes and omits some of them. The sample lists over 90,000 clones; 84% were seen once. Input material: peripheral blood. The rearrangement links TRBV28 to TRBJ2-7, with 12 bases identical to TRBD1. The receptor was derived from a man between 40 and 49 years old with active or convalescent COVID-19. For the CDR3, the DNA is TGTGCCAGCGGAGACAGGATGAGGGACAGGGGGCGTAAAAAGGCATTCCACGAGCAGTACTTC. The encoded protein is CASGDRMRDRGRKKAFHEQYF.